Listed below are T cell receptor beta chains from one sample, sequenced in a study of T-cell reconstitution after alpha-beta-depleted transplantation in children. TCRdb independently ran MiXCR on the PCR reads; one entry per CDR3 protein. The sample yields about a million distinct CDR3 sequences, roughly 31% seen once. The sample consisted of PBMCs, mostly from graft donor cells, taken 360 days after TCRalphabeta/CD19-depleted stem cell transplant. The receptors stem from a boy under three years old who had a stem cell transplant for SCID, so the T cells may come from the graft donor. Each CDR3 is given with its conserved first and last residue. D genes are given only for firm matches. The size field is filled for only some rows; it gives once, few, many or a size class.

D	V	size	J	CDR3	DNA
-	TRBV12-3/TRBV12-4	-	TRBJ2-3	CASSFPGLDTQYF	TGTGCCAGCAGTTTCCCGGGACTTGATACGCAGTATTTT
TRBD1	TRBV6-2/TRBV6-3	many	TRBJ1-1	CASSYSPQGVTEAFF	TGTGCCAGCAGTTACTCGCCCCAGGGGGTCACTGAAGCTTTCTTT
-	TRBV20-1	few	TRBJ2-1	CSASQQSSYNEQFF	TGCAGTGCCAGCCAACAAAGCTCCTACAATGAGCAGTTCTTC
-	TRBV4-1	-	TRBJ2-3	CASSQEAGGEADTQYF	TGCGCCAGCAGCCAAGAAGCCGGGGGCGAGGCAGATACGCAGTATTTT
-	TRBV4-1	-	TRBJ1-6	CASSQEYSYNSPLHF	TGCGCCAGCAGCCAAGAGTACTCCTATAATTCACCCCTCCACTTT
TRBD2	TRBV7-2	-	TRBJ2-7	CASSPDSGATYEQYF	TGTGCCAGCAGTCCTGACAGCGGGGCGACCTACGAGCAGTACTTC
-	TRBV13	-	TRBJ2-1	CASSAYPGYNEQFF	TGTGCCAGCAGCGCCTACCCAGGCTACAATGAGCAGTTCTTC
-	TRBV5-1	-	TRBJ1-2	CASTASIGAGGYTF	TGCGCCAGCACCGCGTCCATAGGAGCTGGTGGCTACACCTTC
TRBD1	TRBV29-1	few	TRBJ2-7	CSVVPGQGVYEQYF	TGCAGCGTTGTTCCAGGACAGGGAGTGTACGAGCAGTACTTC
TRBD2	TRBV9	-	TRBJ2-5	CASSAGTSGPETQYF	TGTGCCAGCAGCGCCGGGACTAGCGGACCAGAGACCCAGTACTTC
-	TRBV10-3	few	TRBJ2-3	CAIRAADTQYF	TGTGCCATCAGAGCGGCGGATACGCAGTATTTT
-	TRBV10-3	few	TRBJ2-1	CAISLRALSSYNEQFF	TGTGCCATCAGTCTTAGGGCCCTGAGCTCCTACAATGAGCAGTTCTTC
-	TRBV4-2	few	TRBJ2-7	CASSRQTAGSDQNYEQYF	TGTGCCAGCAGCCGCCAAACGGCGGGGTCCGACCAAAATTACGAGCAGTACTTC
-	TRBV20-1	few	TRBJ2-4	CSARGQRGVAKNIQYF	TGCAGTGCTAGAGGTCAGAGGGGAGTGGCCAAAAACATTCAGTACTTC
TRBD1	TRBV12-3/TRBV12-4	-	TRBJ2-5	CASSYDRVRETQYF	TGTGCCAGCAGTTACGACAGGGTGAGGGAGACCCAGTACTTC
-	TRBV13	-	TRBJ2-3	CASSSEWPSGKDTQYF	TGTGCCAGCAGCAGCGAGTGGCCGTCCGGAAAGGATACGCAGTATTTT
TRBD1	TRBV14	few	TRBJ2-1	CASARTGQNEQFF	TGTGCCAGTGCGCGGACAGGGCAGAATGAGCAGTTCTTC
TRBD2	TRBV2	-	TRBJ2-2	CASRVNLNPSGGADTGELFF	TGTGCCAGCAGGGTTAACCTTAACCCTAGCGGGGGGGCTGACACCGGGGAGCTGTTTTTT
-	TRBV15	-	TRBJ2-7	CATSSGGYLYEQYF	TGTGCCACCAGCAGCGGGGGATACCTCTACGAGCAGTACTTC
-	TRBV4-2	few	TRBJ1-2	CASSQIPGTAYGYTF	TGTGCCAGCAGCCAAATCCCCGGGACGGCATATGGCTACACCTTC
TRBD2	TRBV29-1	-	TRBJ2-3	CSGKRGDLGTDTQYF	TGCAGCGGGAAGCGGGGTGACCTGGGCACAGATACGCAGTATTTT
-	TRBV12-3/TRBV12-4	-	TRBJ1-2	CASSPRPELSGYTF	TGTGCCAGCAGTCCCCGACCGGAATTAAGTGGCTACACCTTC
TRBD2	TRBV11-2	-	TRBJ2-5	CASSLDRRLAGYQETQYF	TGTGCCAGCAGCTTAGATCGTCGACTAGCGGGGTACCAAGAGACCCAGTACTTC
TRBD2	TRBV4-2	many	TRBJ2-1	CASSHPLGLAGNEQFF	TGTGCCAGCAGCCATCCCCTGGGCCTAGCGGGCAATGAGCAGTTCTTC
-	TRBV9	few	TRBJ2-1	CASSVAGENEQFF	TGTGCCAGCAGCGTAGCCGGTGAAAATGAGCAGTTCTTC
TRBD2	TRBV19	few	TRBJ2-1	CASSMRGAYNEQFF	TGTGCCAGTAGTATGCGGGGGGCCTACAATGAGCAGTTCTTC
TRBD2	TRBV9	-	TRBJ2-1	CASSVVSGHYNEQFF	TGTGCCAGCAGCGTAGTTAGCGGGCATTACAATGAGCAGTTCTTC
TRBD2	TRBV20-1	-	TRBJ2-3	CSVWGLAGGPSTDTQYF	TGCAGTGTCTGGGGGCTAGCGGGGGGCCCAAGCACAGATACGCAGTATTTT
-	TRBV7-2	-	TRBJ2-1	CASSLEPTRIAFF	TGTGCCAGCAGCTTAGAGCCGACACGGATTGCGTTCTTC
-	TRBV9	few	TRBJ2-7	CASSVGGGPNYEQYF	TGTGCCAGCAGCGTAGGCGGAGGGCCCAACTACGAGCAGTACTTC
-	TRBV12-5	few	TRBJ2-5	CASGPRETQYF	TGTGCTAGTGGTCCGCGAGAGACCCAGTACTTC
TRBD2	TRBV12-3/TRBV12-4	-	TRBJ2-4	CASSPGLAGGLQLAKNIQYF	TGTGCCAGCAGTCCCGGACTAGCGGGAGGACTCCAGCTAGCCAAAAACATTCAGTACTTC
-	TRBV20-1	few	TRBJ2-3	CSARDVRQANTDTQYF	TGCAGTGCTAGAGATGTAAGGCAGGCAAACACAGATACGCAGTATTTT
TRBD1	TRBV3-1	few	TRBJ2-1	CASSQTDRGYNEQFF	TGTGCCAGCAGCCAAACGGACAGGGGCTACAATGAGCAGTTCTTC
TRBD1	TRBV24-1	-	TRBJ2-5	CATSDPGQGTETQYF	TGTGCCACCAGTGACCCGGGACAGGGGACGGAGACCCAGTACTTC
TRBD2	TRBV20-1	-	TRBJ2-3	CSASAGGPTDTQYF	TGCAGTGCTAGCGCGGGGGGCCCCACAGATACGCAGTATTTT
-	TRBV12-3/TRBV12-4	-	TRBJ2-3	CASSLPNLGQLTDTQYF	TGTGCCAGCAGTTTACCTAACCTCGGACAGCTCACAGATACGCAGTATTTT
TRBD1	TRBV6-2/TRBV6-3	-	TRBJ1-1	CASTNRGRAEAFF	TGTGCCAGCACTAACAGGGGACGCGCTGAAGCTTTCTTT
TRBD1	TRBV10-3	-	TRBJ2-7	CATKDRAAYEQYF	TGTGCCACCAAGGACAGGGCAGCTTACGAGCAGTACTTC